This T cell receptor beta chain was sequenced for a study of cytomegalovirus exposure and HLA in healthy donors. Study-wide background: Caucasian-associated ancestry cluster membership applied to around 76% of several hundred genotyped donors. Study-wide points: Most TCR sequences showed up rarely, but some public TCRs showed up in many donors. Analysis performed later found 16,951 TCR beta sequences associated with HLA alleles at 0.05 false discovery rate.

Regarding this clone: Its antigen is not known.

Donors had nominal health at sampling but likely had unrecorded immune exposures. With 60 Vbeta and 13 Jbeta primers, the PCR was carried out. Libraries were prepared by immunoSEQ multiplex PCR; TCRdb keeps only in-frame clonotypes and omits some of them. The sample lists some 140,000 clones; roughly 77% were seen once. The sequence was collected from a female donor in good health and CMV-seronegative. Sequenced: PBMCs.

CDR3 coding DNA: TGTGCCAGCCCCCCCGCGGGGACAGGGCCGCAAGAGACCCAGTACTTC. Amino acid sequence: CASPPAGTGPQETQYF. The chain employs TRBV7-3 and TRBJ2-5, with 9 bases lining up with TRBD1. The CDR3 has 16 amino acids. In germline, CDR1 is SGHTA, CDR2 FQGTGA. With V trimmed by 8 bases and J by 2 bases, 12 bases remained unmatched.